This paragraph reports one T cell receptor (beta chain). The germline CDR1 and CDR2 sequences are SNHLY and FYNNEI. The V and J ends lost 0 bases and 5 bases respectively, with 13 bases between them. The CDR3 runs to 15 residues. Single viable CD3+CD4+CD8-CD45RO+ cells were sorted as the memory CD4+ T cells. These data come from a study of memory CD4+ T cells and cytomegalovirus serostatus. Clones were sequenced by immunoSEQ multiplex PCR, and TCRdb holds only the in-frame ones, with some missing. The sample lists 50,000 to 60,000 clones, about 79% seen once, with around 0.6% in the top ten. Sequencing was carried out using memory CD4+ T cells from blood. The chain uses TRBV2 and TRBJ1-1; D uncertain. This TCR came from an adult in good health and CMV-seronegative. This chain's CDR3 is CASSEALPTDTEAFF. The CDR3 DNA reads as TGTGCCAGCAGTGAAGCGCTGCCGACGGATACTGAAGCTTTCTTT.